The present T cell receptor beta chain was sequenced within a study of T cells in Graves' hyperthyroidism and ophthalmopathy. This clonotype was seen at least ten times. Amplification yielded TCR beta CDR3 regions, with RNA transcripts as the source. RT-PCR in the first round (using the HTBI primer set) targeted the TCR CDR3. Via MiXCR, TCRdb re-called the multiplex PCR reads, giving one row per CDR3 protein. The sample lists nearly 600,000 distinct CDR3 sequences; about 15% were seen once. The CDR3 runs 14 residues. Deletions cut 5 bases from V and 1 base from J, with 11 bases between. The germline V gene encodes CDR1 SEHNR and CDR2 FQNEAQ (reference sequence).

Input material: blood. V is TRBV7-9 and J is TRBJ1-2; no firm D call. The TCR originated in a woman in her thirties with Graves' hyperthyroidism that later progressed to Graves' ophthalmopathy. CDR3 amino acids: CASSPAHINYGYTF. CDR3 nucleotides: TGTGCCAGCAGCCCCGCACATATTAACTATGGCTACACCTTC.